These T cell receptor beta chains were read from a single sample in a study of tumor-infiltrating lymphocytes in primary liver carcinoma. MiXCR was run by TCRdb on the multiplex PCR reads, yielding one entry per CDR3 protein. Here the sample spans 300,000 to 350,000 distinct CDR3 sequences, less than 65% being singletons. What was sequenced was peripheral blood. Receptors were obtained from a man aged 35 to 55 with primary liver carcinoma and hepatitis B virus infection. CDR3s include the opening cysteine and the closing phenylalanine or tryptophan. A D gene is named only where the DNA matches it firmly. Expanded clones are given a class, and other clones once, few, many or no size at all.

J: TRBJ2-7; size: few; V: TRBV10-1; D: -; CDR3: CTSSGGSSEQYF; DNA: TGCACCAGCAGTGGGGGATCCTCCGAGCAGTACTTC
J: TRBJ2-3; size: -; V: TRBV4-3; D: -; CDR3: CASLEGSTDTQYF; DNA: TGCGCCAGCCTTGAGGGGAGCACAGATACGCAGTATTTT
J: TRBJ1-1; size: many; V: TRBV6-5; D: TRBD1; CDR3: CASSLTDRGLVDTEAFF; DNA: TGTGCCAGCAGTTTAACGGACAGGGGGCTAGTGGACACTGAAGCTTTCTTT
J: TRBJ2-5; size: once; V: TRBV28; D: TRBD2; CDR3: CASRPDPGLAGGGETQYF; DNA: TGTGCCAGCAGGCCGGATCCGGGACTAGCGGGAGGGGGAGAGACCCAGTACTTC
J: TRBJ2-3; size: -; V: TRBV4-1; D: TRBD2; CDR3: CASSQDPGLAGRADTQYF; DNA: TGCGCCAGCAGCCAGGACCCGGGACTAGCGGGAAGGGCAGATACGCAGTATTTT
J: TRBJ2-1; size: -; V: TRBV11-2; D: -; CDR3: CDSSFSHVSNEQFF; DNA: TGTGACAGCAGCTTCAGTCACGTGAGTAATGAGCAGTTCTTC
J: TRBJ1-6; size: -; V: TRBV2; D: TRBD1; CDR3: CASSGDRGHNSPLHF; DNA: TGTGCCAGCTCCGGAGACAGGGGCCATAATTCACCCCTCCACTTT
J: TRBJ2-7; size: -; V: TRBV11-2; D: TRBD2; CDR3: CASSLTGTSVCEQYF; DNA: TGTGCCAGCAGCTTAACCGGGACTAGCGTCTGCGAGCAGTACTTC
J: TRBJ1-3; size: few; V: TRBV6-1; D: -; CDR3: CASRRTQNSGNTIYF; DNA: TGTGCCAGCAGGCGAACACAAAACTCTGGAAACACCATATATTTT
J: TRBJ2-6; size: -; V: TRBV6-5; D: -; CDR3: CASSYSNTADSGANVLTF; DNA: TGTGCCAGCAGTTACTCGAATACGGCAGACTCTGGGGCCAACGTCCTTACTTTC
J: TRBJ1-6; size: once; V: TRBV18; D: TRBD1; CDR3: CASSAGQGTSPLHF; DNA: TGTGCCAGCTCAGCGGGACAGGGGACTTCACCCCTCCACTTT
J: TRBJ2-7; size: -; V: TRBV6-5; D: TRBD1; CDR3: CASCSRTGGGYEQYF; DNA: TGTGCCAGCTGTAGCAGGACAGGGGGTGGGTATGAGCAGTACTTC
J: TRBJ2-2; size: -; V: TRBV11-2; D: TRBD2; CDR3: CSNITGGRNTEELFF; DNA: TGTTCCAACATCACCGGGGGGAGGAACACCGAGGAGCTGTTTTTT
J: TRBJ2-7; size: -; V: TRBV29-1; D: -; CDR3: CNVNSARLGEQYF; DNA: TGCAACGTTAATTCTGCGAGATTGGGCGAGCAGTACTTC
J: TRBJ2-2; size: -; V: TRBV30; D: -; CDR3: CAWNPGYTGELFF; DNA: TGTGCCTGGAACCCCGGCTACACCGGGGAGCTGTTTTTT
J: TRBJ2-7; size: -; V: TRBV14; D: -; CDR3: CASSHLDSSYEQYF; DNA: TGTGCCAGCAGCCACCTGGACAGCTCCTACGAGCAGTACTTC
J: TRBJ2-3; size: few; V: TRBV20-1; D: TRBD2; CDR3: CSATAGGPQDTQYF; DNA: TGCAGTGCCACGGCGGGAGGGCCGCAAGATACGCAGTATTTT
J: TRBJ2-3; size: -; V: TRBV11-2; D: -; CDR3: CASSLEYYTDMQYF; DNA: TGTGCCAGCAGCTTAGAATATTACACCGATATGCAGTATTTT
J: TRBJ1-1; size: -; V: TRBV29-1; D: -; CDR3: CSVQRTQNEAFF; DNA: TGCAGCGTTCAACGGACCCAGAATGAAGCTTTCTTT
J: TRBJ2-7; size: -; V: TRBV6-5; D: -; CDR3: CASSSRTSYEQYF; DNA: TGTGCCAGCAGTAGCCGGACCTCCTACGAGCAGTACTTC
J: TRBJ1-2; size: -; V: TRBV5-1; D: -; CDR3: CASSLVTASGGYTF; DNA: TGCGCCAGCAGCTTGGTGACCGCCTCTGGGGGCTACACCTTC
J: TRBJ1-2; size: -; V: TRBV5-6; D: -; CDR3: CASSPKGVADGYTF; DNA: TGTGCCAGCAGCCCAAAAGGGGTCGCCGATGGCTACACCTTC
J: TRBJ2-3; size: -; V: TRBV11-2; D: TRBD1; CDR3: CANQQGNKQYF; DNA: TGTGCCAACCAACAGGGGAATAAGCAGTATTTT
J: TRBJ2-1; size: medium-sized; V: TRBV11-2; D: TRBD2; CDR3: CASSLLTSGSNEQFF; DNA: TGTGCCAGCAGCTTATTGACTAGCGGGAGCAATGAGCAGTTCTTC
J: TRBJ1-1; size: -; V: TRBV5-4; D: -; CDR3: CASSSHAPGDTEAFF; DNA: TGTGCCAGCAGCTCCCACGCCCCGGGGGACACTGAAGCTTTCTTT
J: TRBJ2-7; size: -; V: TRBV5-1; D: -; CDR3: CASILEGRRTYEQYF; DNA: TGCGCCAGCATCTTGGAGGGCAGGCGGACCTACGAGCAGTACTTC
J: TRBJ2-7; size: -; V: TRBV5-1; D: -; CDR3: CASSFVGYEQYF; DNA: TGCGCCAGCAGCTTTGTGGGTTACGAGCAGTACTTC
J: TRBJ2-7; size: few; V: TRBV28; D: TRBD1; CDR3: CASSPTGYSTYEQYF; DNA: TGTGCCAGCAGTCCGACAGGGTACTCAACCTACGAGCAGTACTTC
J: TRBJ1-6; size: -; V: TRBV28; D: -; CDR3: CASSLWTASNSPLHF; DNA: TGTGCCAGCAGCCTCTGGACGGCATCCAATTCGCCCCTCCACTTT